This T cell receptor (beta chain) was captured by sequencing in a study of cytotoxic CD8 clonotypes in ibrutinib-treated CLL. About the study: The study included roughly 10 relapsed/refractory and roughly 16 treatment-naive patients; about 18 had IGHV unmutated disease. Notes on the study in general: Circulating CD8+ T-cell counts were tracked by baseline clonality, which exceeded that of age-matched healthy donors.

Profiling relied on immunoSEQ multiplex PCR, and the TCRdb table lists in-frame clones only, not all of them. The profile shows about 300,000 clones, less than 85% of them singletons. As concerns this clone: Its specificity is not known.

V lost 5 bases to trimming and J lost 14 bases, with 20 bases between them. The CDR3 is 13 residues long. Germline loops: CDR1 SGHTA, CDR2 FQGTGA. The receptor was derived from a human donor with chronic lymphocytic leukemia. This specimen was PBMCs, taken at disease progression, from a patient treated with ibrutinib. The chain has TRBV7-3 and TRBJ2-3; TRBD1 is a possible D gene (5 bases). The CDR3 protein is CASSRVQGITPYF. CDR3 bases: TGTGCCAGCAGCCGAGTGCAGGGTATTACTCCGTATTTT.